This T cell receptor beta chain is drawn from a study of regulatory T cells in long-lasting Graves disease (dated by TCRdb to about 2021). Regarding the complete study: Newly diagnosed Graves' disease patients had taken antithyroid drugs for less than 3 months. The study took place in China and was registered as a clinical trial. A total of around 33 samples underwent TCR sequencing, from about 13 patients with persistent Graves' disease and 20 or so patients with newly diagnosed Graves' disease. Patients with persistent Graves' disease were compared with patients with newly diagnosed Graves' disease using TCR sequencing and RNA sequencing of peripheral blood.

Results the study describes overall, beyond this receptor: Persistent Graves' disease patients showed lower TCR Shannon entropy and fewer highly expanded clones than newly diagnosed patients, suggesting clonal expansion. The authors acknowledged the small sample size as a limitation that may reduce accuracy. The study examined only peripheral blood because the primary lesion, thyroid tissue, could not be accessed. Only the TCR beta chain was sequenced and analyzed. More public clonotypes were shared among persistent patients (2,741) than among newly diagnosed patients (roughly 960).

Comments on this clonotype: What antigen it recognizes has not been identified. Base-call qualities are not available, and no considerably larger clone is one nucleotide away.

What the time point label conveys for this sample: newly diagnosed GD, antithyroid drugs for less than 3 months. For both TCR sequencing and RNA sequencing, RNA was extracted from PBMCs using TRIzol. The diagnosis of Graves' disease was made according to American Thyroid Association guidelines. Patients were recruited from an endocrinology department in Xi'an, China. From each patient, 7.5 to 10 milliliters of peripheral blood was collected into an EDTA anticoagulant tube. Ficoll Paque Plus density gradient separation was used to isolate PBMCs, and no further T cell sorting was performed. An Agilent 2100 Bioanalyzer and agarose gel were used to check RNA quality, while a NanoDrop 2000 measured RNA concentration. Preparation of the library involved multiplex PCR. TCRdb names Illumina HiSeq 4000 as the instrument used. CDR3 regions were amplified by Arm-PCR with iRepertoire HTBI primers to construct TCR beta libraries. Gel purification was performed on PCR products prior to sequencing. For the original study's pipeline: Across samples, 60 to 80 TRBV and 13 to 15 TRBJ segments were identified and used for gene usage analysis of CDR3 amino acid clonotypes. COPE and FqMerger were used to merge the filtered high-quality paired reads into contigs. BLAST was used to align contigs to IMGT TRBV, TRBD and TRBJ reference genes, and CDR3 was defined according to IMGT. Clonotypes above 0.1% frequency were classified as highly expanded clones. Shannon entropy was used to measure repertoire diversity, and the Gini coefficient was used to measure V-J evenness. A clonotype found in more than one individual was treated as public. TCRdb reprocessed the public reads (quality trimming at Q25 with fastp, clone calling with MiXCR) and kept in-frame beta chains. Identical CDR3 proteins give one entry, which carries the most common genes and DNA. These V and J calls derive from TCRdb rather than the authors' analysis. The sample includes 400,000 to 500,000 distinct CDR3 sequences, with about 17% observed a single time. Clones ranked in the top ten supply about 10% of the sample.

The same sample was also studied in work on T cells in Graves' hyperthyroidism and ophthalmopathy. The second study's paper adds: A patient counted as having stable Graves' hyperthyroidism if no progression to ophthalmopathy occurred over 18 months of follow-up. Hyperthyroidism patients were aged 18 to 65 years and newly diagnosed, with disease duration of less than 2 months. Exclusion was applied to patients with uncontrolled infections, other autoimmune diseases, pregnancy or lactation. Diagnoses were established on the basis of clinical symptoms, serum thyroxine and TRAb, thyroid ultrasound, and orbital computed tomography. The TCR CDR3 was subjected to a first round of RT-PCR using the HTBI primer set and the Qiagen OneStep RT-PCR kit. Most expanded thyroid clonotypes (frequency above 0.001) were also found in blood, which suggests that blood repertoires may mirror thyroid immune responses. A model built on a 13 V-J signature distinguished ophthalmopathy from stable hyperthyroidism, reaching about 88% sensitivity and under 84% specificity in cross-validation and 80%/75% in testing. In validation, the model predicted progression to ophthalmopathy a median of around 6.5 months before onset, with roughly 68% sensitivity and nearly 75% specificity. TCR V-J signatures able to tell the groups apart were searched for in a discovery cohort of 90 to 100 patients, of whom 43 had Graves' ophthalmopathy and 57 had stable Graves' hyperthyroidism. Prospective prediction of ophthalmopathy was tested in an independent validation cohort consisting of some 18 hyperthyroidism patients and around 16 patients who later progressed to ophthalmopathy. For training and testing, the 100 or so patients in the discovery cohort were randomly divided in a 7:3 ratio. In addition, the study compared T-cell repertoires in thyroid tissue and in blood from several Graves' hyperthyroidism patients. Following sampling, methimazole starting at 30 mg daily was given to hyperthyroidism patients, and high-dose intravenous methylprednisolone was given to ophthalmopathy patients. A second multiplex PCR round built the libraries, followed by size selection and purification. Libraries were sequenced paired-end with 100 bp reads on an Illumina HiSeq2000. Raw data were processed with SOAPnuke, discarding reads with adapters, uncalled bases, mean Phred below 15, or no exact constant-primer or identifier match. COPE v1.2.5 was used to merge the high-quality paired reads, and each unique nucleotide sequence was defined as a clonotype. MiTCR v1.1 was used to align the clonotypes against IMGT TRBV, TRBD and TRBJ reference segments. Analysis was restricted to V-J combinations with a frequency above 0.0001, which covered 99.2% of repertoires. A TCS score was defined as the ratio of F50 (clonal expansion) to E x V (chaos), with BLOSUM62-based TCRdist applied between CDR3 peptides within each V-J. Welch's t-statistics and random forest reduced some 510 V-J features to roughly 13, which were used in a naive Bayes classifier (R e1071). No statistical method was used to set the sample size in advance, and investigators knew the group allocation. TCR Vbeta CDR3 sequencing of 120 to 150 peripheral blood samples (fewer than 45 ophthalmopathy, under 80 hyperthyroidism and approximately 17 progressor patients) is reported in the paper.

This receptor was obtained from a woman in her twenties or thirties with Graves disease. Donor details come from another sample of the same person, matched by shared clones. The specimen was peripheral blood mononuclear cells (PBMCs), collected at new diagnosis, from a patient treated with antithyroid drugs.

Here is the DNA: TGTGCCAGCAGCTTCGCCGGAGGCTACGAGCAGTACTTC. Its product reads: CASSFAGGYEQYF. The sequence is built from TRBV6-1 and TRBJ2-7; a tentative D call is TRBD2 (5 bases match). V lost 6 bases and J lost 3 bases; the stretch between them is 12 bases long. The CDR3 sequence holds 13 residues, the cysteine and phenylalanine included. The kept DNA is CDR3 alone, 39 bases in frame from the first base. The germline V gene yields MNHNS for CDR1 and SASEGT for CDR2.